Listed below are T cell receptor beta chains from one sample, sequenced in a study of T cell repertoires in cytomegalovirus infection. MiXCR, run by TCRdb on the reads, gives a single entry per CDR3 protein. The table has hundreds of thousands of distinct CDR3 sequences, around 31% seen once. No antigen is known for these receptors. The specimen was cultured CD8+ T cells from PBMCs, collected from culture after CMV antigen stimulation. The receptors here all came from a human donor in good health (CMV status not recorded). Some clones in this sample may be carry-over from other donors' samples. The CDR3 runs from the conserved cysteine through the conserved F or W. D genes are given only for firm matches. Where a row states a size, it is once, few, many or the class of an expanded clone; other rows omit it.

clone_size: .
j_call: TRBJ1-2
d_call: .
v_call: TRBV29-1
cdr3_aa: CSVDTGQANGYTF
cdr3_nt: TGCAGCGTTGACACCGGGCAGGCGAATGGCTACACCTTC

clone_size: .
j_call: TRBJ2-1
d_call: TRBD1
v_call: TRBV5-1
cdr3_aa: CASSDGTGFNEQFF
cdr3_nt: TGCGCCAGCAGCGACGGGACAGGGTTCAATGAGCAGTTCTTC

clone_size: .
j_call: TRBJ2-7
d_call: .
v_call: TRBV27
cdr3_aa: CASSSYSSGTLSYEQYF
cdr3_nt: TGTGCCAGCAGTTCTTATTCATCCGGGACATTGTCCTACGAGCAGTACTTC

clone_size: many
j_call: TRBJ2-2
d_call: .
v_call: TRBV7-6
cdr3_aa: CASSGPKGELFF
cdr3_nt: TGTGCCAGCAGCGGGCCCAAAGGGGAGCTGTTTTTT

clone_size: .
j_call: TRBJ2-7
d_call: TRBD2
v_call: TRBV27
cdr3_aa: CASTPPGGSYEQYF
cdr3_nt: TGTGCCAGCACCCCCCCGGGGGGTTCCTACGAGCAGTACTTC

clone_size: .
j_call: TRBJ1-1
d_call: TRBD1
v_call: TRBV14
cdr3_aa: CASSQAGTGGPEAFF
cdr3_nt: TGTGCCAGCAGCCAAGCCGGGACAGGGGGCCCTGAAGCTTTCTTT

clone_size: once
j_call: TRBJ2-1
d_call: TRBD2
v_call: TRBV5-1
cdr3_aa: CASSSLLGPGLGDEQFF
cdr3_nt: TGCGCCAGCAGCTCCCTCCTCGGGCCTGGACTAGGGGATGAGCAGTTCTTC

clone_size: many
j_call: TRBJ2-3
d_call: TRBD1
v_call: TRBV7-8
cdr3_aa: CASSPGQGTDTQYF
cdr3_nt: TGTGCCAGCAGCCCAGGACAGGGCACAGATACGCAGTATTTT

clone_size: few
j_call: TRBJ2-3
d_call: TRBD2
v_call: TRBV2
cdr3_aa: CASSEAGGGATDTQYF
cdr3_nt: TGTGCCAGCAGTGAAGCGGGCGGGGGAGCCACAGATACGCAGTATTTT

clone_size: .
j_call: TRBJ2-3
d_call: TRBD2
v_call: TRBV6-5
cdr3_aa: CASSLAGDLTDTQYF
cdr3_nt: TGTGCCAGCAGTCTAGCGGGGGACCTCACAGATACGCAGTATTTT

clone_size: few
j_call: TRBJ2-7
d_call: .
v_call: TRBV6-6
cdr3_aa: CASSLSDISYEQYF
cdr3_nt: TGTGCCAGCAGCCTCTCGGACATCTCCTACGAGCAGTACTTC

clone_size: .
j_call: TRBJ2-3
d_call: .
v_call: TRBV12-3/TRBV12-4
cdr3_aa: CASSLSPGGPDTQYF
cdr3_nt: TGTGCCAGCAGTTTAAGCCCCGGGGGTCCAGATACGCAGTATTTT

clone_size: few
j_call: TRBJ1-1
d_call: .
v_call: TRBV6-1
cdr3_aa: CASETGGATEAFF
cdr3_nt: TGTGCCAGCGAGACAGGAGGGGCCACTGAAGCTTTCTTT

clone_size: .
j_call: TRBJ1-1
d_call: .
v_call: TRBV19
cdr3_aa: CASSMSGSTEAFF
cdr3_nt: TGTGCCAGTAGTATGTCAGGGTCCACTGAAGCTTTCTTT

clone_size: many
j_call: TRBJ2-7
d_call: .
v_call: TRBV2
cdr3_aa: CASKRSRQYF
cdr3_nt: TGTGCCAGCAAACGCTCACGGCAGTACTTC

clone_size: .
j_call: TRBJ2-1
d_call: .
v_call: TRBV11-1
cdr3_aa: CASSLGENNQQFF
cdr3_nt: TGTGCCAGCAGCTTGGGAGAAAACAATCAGCAGTTCTTC

clone_size: .
j_call: TRBJ1-5
d_call: TRBD1
v_call: TRBV27
cdr3_aa: CASSPLYRGGNQPQHF
cdr3_nt: TGTGCCAGCAGTCCTCTTTACAGGGGAGGCAATCAGCCCCAGCATTTT

clone_size: .
j_call: TRBJ2-1
d_call: TRBD2
v_call: TRBV7-2
cdr3_aa: CASSPGGALNEQFF
cdr3_nt: TGTGCCAGCAGCCCGGGGGGGGCGCTGAATGAGCAGTTCTTC

clone_size: many
j_call: TRBJ2-3
d_call: TRBD2
v_call: TRBV6-1
cdr3_aa: CASSSTSGGLVSTDTQYF
cdr3_nt: TGTGCCAGCAGTTCAACTAGCGGGGGACTAGTGAGCACAGATACGCAGTATTTT

clone_size: few
j_call: TRBJ1-2
d_call: .
v_call: TRBV10-3
cdr3_aa: CAIRSFIRQEPFAGYTF
cdr3_nt: TGTGCCATCAGGTCCTTTATCCGACAGGAGCCTTTTGCTGGCTACACCTTC

clone_size: .
j_call: TRBJ2-3
d_call: .
v_call: TRBV12-3/TRBV12-4
cdr3_aa: CASSSRGVADTQYF
cdr3_nt: TGTGCCAGCAGTTCCCGGGGAGTCGCAGATACGCAGTATTTT

clone_size: .
j_call: TRBJ1-1
d_call: TRBD1
v_call: TRBV7-9
cdr3_aa: CASSQQGAGMNTEAFF
cdr3_nt: TGTGCCAGCAGCCAACAGGGGGCGGGGATGAACACTGAAGCTTTCTTT

clone_size: .
j_call: TRBJ2-2
d_call: .
v_call: TRBV7-9
cdr3_aa: CASSLVGGHGELFF
cdr3_nt: TGTGCCAGCAGCTTAGTGGGTGGACACGGGGAGCTGTTTTTT

clone_size: .
j_call: TRBJ2-2
d_call: TRBD2
v_call: TRBV19
cdr3_aa: CASSRASGFTGELFF
cdr3_nt: TGTGCCAGTTCAAGGGCTAGCGGGTTCACCGGGGAGCTGTTTTTT

clone_size: few
j_call: TRBJ1-1
d_call: .
v_call: TRBV27
cdr3_aa: CASSPGGGVMNTEAFF
cdr3_nt: TGTGCCAGCAGCCCCGGCGGAGGGGTAATGAACACTGAAGCTTTCTTT

clone_size: many
j_call: TRBJ2-1
d_call: .
v_call: TRBV7-2
cdr3_aa: CASSLERGGNEQFF
cdr3_nt: TGTGCCAGCAGCTTAGAACGAGGGGGCAATGAGCAGTTCTTC

clone_size: few
j_call: TRBJ1-1
d_call: .
v_call: TRBV10-3
cdr3_aa: CAISESSYPMNTEAFF
cdr3_nt: TGTGCCATCAGTGAGTCCAGTTATCCCATGAACACTGAAGCTTTCTTT

clone_size: many
j_call: TRBJ2-7
d_call: .
v_call: TRBV7-6
cdr3_aa: CASSLGDALYEQYF
cdr3_nt: TGTGCCAGCAGCTTAGGGGACGCATTATACGAGCAGTACTTC

clone_size: many
j_call: TRBJ1-2
d_call: .
v_call: TRBV12-3/TRBV12-4
cdr3_aa: CASSLTDYGYTF
cdr3_nt: TGTGCCAGCAGCTTGACTGACTATGGCTACACCTTC

clone_size: .
j_call: TRBJ2-7
d_call: TRBD2
v_call: TRBV4-1
cdr3_aa: CASSPSTSGVSYEQYF
cdr3_nt: TGCGCCAGCAGCCCCTCGACTAGCGGGGTCTCCTACGAGCAGTACTTC

clone_size: .
j_call: TRBJ1-5
d_call: .
v_call: TRBV19
cdr3_aa: CVSSMTFRGNPWPQHF
cdr3_nt: TGTGTCAGTAGTATGACATTTAGGGGGAACCCATGGCCCCAGCATTTT

clone_size: few
j_call: TRBJ1-1
d_call: .
v_call: TRBV6-5
cdr3_aa: CASSYSGVLTEAFF
cdr3_nt: TGTGCCAGCAGTTACTCGGGTGTCCTGACTGAAGCTTTCTTT

clone_size: .
j_call: TRBJ1-3
d_call: .
v_call: TRBV12-3/TRBV12-4
cdr3_aa: CASSFNMEFSGNTIYF
cdr3_nt: TGTGCCAGCAGTTTCAATATGGAATTCTCTGGAAACACCATATATTTT

clone_size: .
j_call: TRBJ2-5
d_call: .
v_call: TRBV6-8
cdr3_aa: CASSYLIGQETQYF
cdr3_nt: TGTGCCAGCAGTTATTTAATCGGCCAAGAGACCCAGTACTTC

clone_size: many
j_call: TRBJ2-1
d_call: .
v_call: TRBV5-6
cdr3_aa: CASSLGDTMLLEQFF
cdr3_nt: TGTGCCAGCAGCTTGGGGGACACCATGCTGCTTGAGCAGTTCTTC

clone_size: .
j_call: TRBJ1-6
d_call: .
v_call: TRBV27
cdr3_aa: CASRNGGAGSPLHF
cdr3_nt: TGTGCCAGCCGAAATGGGGGCGCGGGTTCACCCCTCCACTTT

clone_size: .
j_call: TRBJ2-4
d_call: .
v_call: TRBV5-1
cdr3_aa: CASSRQGTELAKNIQYF
cdr3_nt: TGCGCCAGCAGCCGCCAAGGAACCGAGCTAGCCAAAAACATTCAGTACTTC